Below are 16 T cell receptor beta chains sequenced from a single sample in a study of CXCR3-negative and CXCR3-positive naive CD8 T cells. Study results and limitations: More hydrophobic TRB CDR3s occurred in CXCR3-positive than in CXCR3-negative naive cells.

These receptors are not linked to any known antigen. The method, 5' RACE with UMI labels, was used to prepare the TRB cDNA libraries. TCRdb reanalyzed the 5' RACE reads and collapses them to one entry per CDR3 protein, without DNA. This listing includes under 150,000 distinct CDR3 sequences. Sequencing input: naive CXCR3+ CD8+ T cells from blood. Subset denoted: CD45RO-CCR7+CD27+CD95- naive CD8+ T cells expressing CXCR3 (TNR3+). Receptors were obtained from a human donor in good health. Some clones in this sample may be carry-over from other donors' samples.

The V and J genes are TRBV4-1 and TRBJ1-1; there is no DNA to check the TCRdb D call of TRBD1. Germline CDR1 MGHRA, CDR2 YSYEKL. The CDR3 runs to 15 residues. The CDR3 here is CASSQGDRGDTEAFF.

The chain couples TRBV2 to TRBJ2-7; TCRdb reports TRBD1, a call that lacks DNA to check it against. The CDR3 extends over 15 amino acids. Germline CDR1 is SNHLY and CDR2 is FYNNEI. The CDR3: CASSEPGQASREQYF.

The chain links TRBV20-1 to TRBJ2-3. This CDR3 contains 12 residues. Germline V gene lookup returns CDR1 DFQATT and CDR2 SNEGSKA (reference sequence). CDR3 amino acids: CSARDDAITQYF.

The chain is built from TRBV5-1 and TRBJ2-7; there is no DNA to check the TCRdb D call of TRBD1. Germline V gene sequence: CDR1 SGHRS, CDR2 YFSETQ. The CDR3 has 14 amino acids. CDR3 in amino acids: CASSLATAGDEQYF.

V is TRBV7-9 and J is TRBJ1-2; the D call of TRBD1 rests on TCRdb alone, since no DNA is present to check it. The CDR3 is 15 residues long. Germline lookup yields CDR1 SEHNR and CDR2 FQNEAQ (reference sequence). CDR3 loop: CASSQPGTATGGYTF.

The genes are TRBV9 and TRBJ2-1; as DNA is missing, the TRBD1 call by TCRdb cannot be tested. Germline V gene data show CDR1 as SGDLS and CDR2 as YYNGEE. This CDR3 comprises 16 residues. This chain's CDR3 is CASSEPGKTASNEQFF.

CDR3: CASSSPGTHNEQFF. The chain is built from TRBV7-9 and TRBJ2-1; the D gene TCRdb calls, TRBD1, cannot be checked with no DNA. Germline V gives CDR1 SEHNR, CDR2 FQNEAQ (reference sequence). The CDR3 runs to 14 residues.

The rearrangement uses TRBV24-1 and TRBJ2-1; absent DNA, TCRdb's TRBD1 call cannot be checked. Germline values: CDR1 KGHDR, CDR2 SFDVKD. The CDR3 totals 11 residues. CDR3 loop: CATSFGGEQFF.

The chain's CDR3 is CASRGLAGVRYF. This rearrangement joins TRBV2 to TRBJ2-7; TCRdb outputs TRBD2, but without DNA this stays unchecked. Germline V gene lookup returns CDR1 SNHLY and CDR2 FYNNEI. This CDR3 contains 12 residues.

The chain recombines TRBV28 with TRBJ2-7; TCRdb picks TRBD1, but there is no DNA to check that call. The CDR3 consists of 14 residues. Germline values: CDR1 MDHEN, CDR2 SYDVKM. This CDR3 is CASSFPDTFYEQYF. The full variable domain, rest sourced from reference TRBV28 and TRBJ2-7, is DVKVTQSSRYLVKRTGEKVFLECVQDMDHENMFWYRQDPGLGLRLIYFSYDVKMKEKGDIPEGYSVSREKKERFSLILESASTNQTSMYLCASSFPDTFYEQYFGPGTRLTVT.

The gene calls are TRBV7-2 and TRBJ2-5; the TCRdb D gene call, TRBD1, has no DNA to confirm it. Germline CDR1 and CDR2: SGHTA and FQGNSA. The CDR3 is 14 amino acids. The CDR3: CASSFWDRKETQYF.

The rearrangement uses TRBV14 and TRBJ1-3; the D call from TCRdb, TRBD1, cannot be confirmed without DNA. CDR3 length: 16 amino acids. The germline V gene encodes CDR1 SGHDN and CDR2 FVKESK. Here the CDR3 reads CASSQTRDLSGNTIYF.

The V gene is TRBV5-1, the J gene TRBJ1-1; TCRdb names TRBD1, which stays unverified in the absence of DNA. Germline V gene sequence: CDR1 SGHRS, CDR2 YFSETQ. The length of the CDR3 is 15 residues. CDR3 residues: CASSPGQGTGTEAFF.

The rearrangement uses TRBV12-3 or TRBV12-4 and TRBJ2-1; there is no DNA to check the TCRdb D call of TRBD2. This CDR3 has 14 residues. CDR3 loop: CASSFSGRGGEQFF.

This rearrangement joins TRBV6-5 to TRBJ2-5; TCRdb's D gene call, TRBD1, goes unchecked for lack of DNA. The V gene's germline CDR1 is MNHEY and CDR2 SVGAGI. This CDR3 has 14 residues. This CDR3 reads CASSYSGGRETQYF.

The V gene is TRBV29-1, the J gene TRBJ2-1; absent DNA, TCRdb's TRBD2 call cannot be checked. CDR3 length: 14 amino acids. Germline values: CDR1 SQVTM, CDR2 ANQGSEA. This chain's CDR3 is CSVAGLAGYNEQFF.